The sequence of this TCR beta chain was determined in a study of cytomegalovirus exposure and HLA in healthy donors. Germline V gene data show CDR1 as SNHLY and CDR2 as FYNNEI. Between the trimmed V and J ends, which lost 2 bases and 6 bases, there was a span of 14 bases. The CDR3 consists of 15 residues. The PCR ran on 60 Vbeta and 13 Jbeta primers. This table comes from immunoSEQ multiplex PCR, and its TCRdb copy is limited to in-frame clones, with some not included. The sample yields about 150,000 clones, roughly 83% seen once. The sequence was obtained from a boy between 2 and 15 years old in good health and CMV-seronegative. This sequence joins TRBV2 and TRBJ1-5; D is perhaps TRBD1 (6 bases). Source material: PBMCs. The CDR3 spells CASSEPGAGGQPQHF. The CDR3 nucleotides read TGTGCCAGCAGTGAACCGGGGGCGGGGGGTCAGCCCCAGCATTTT.